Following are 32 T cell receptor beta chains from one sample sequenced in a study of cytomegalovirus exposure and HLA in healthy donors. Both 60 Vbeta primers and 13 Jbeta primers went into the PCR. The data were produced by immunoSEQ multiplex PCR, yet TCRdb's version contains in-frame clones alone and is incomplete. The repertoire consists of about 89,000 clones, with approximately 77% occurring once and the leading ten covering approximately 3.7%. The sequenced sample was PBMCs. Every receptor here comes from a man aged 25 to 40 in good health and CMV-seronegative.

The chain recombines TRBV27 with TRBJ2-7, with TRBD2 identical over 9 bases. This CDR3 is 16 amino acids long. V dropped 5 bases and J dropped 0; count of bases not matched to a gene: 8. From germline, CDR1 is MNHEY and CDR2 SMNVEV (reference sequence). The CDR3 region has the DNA TGTGCCAGCAGTCCCCTGACTAGCGGATCCTCCTACGAGCAGTACTTC. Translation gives CASSPLTSGSSYEQYF.

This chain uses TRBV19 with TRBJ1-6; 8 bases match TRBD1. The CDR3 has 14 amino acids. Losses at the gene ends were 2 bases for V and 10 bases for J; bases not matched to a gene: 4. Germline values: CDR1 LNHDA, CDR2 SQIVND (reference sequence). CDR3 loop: CASSIQQGGSPLHF. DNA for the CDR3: TGTGCCAGTAGTATACAACAGGGGGGATCACCCCTCCACTTT.

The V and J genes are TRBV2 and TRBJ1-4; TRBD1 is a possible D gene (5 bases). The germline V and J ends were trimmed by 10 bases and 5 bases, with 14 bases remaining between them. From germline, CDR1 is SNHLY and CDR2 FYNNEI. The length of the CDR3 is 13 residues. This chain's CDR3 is CATTFRANEKLFF. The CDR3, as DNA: TGTGCCACCACCTTCAGGGCGAATGAAAAACTGTTTTTT.

CDR3 sequence (DNA): TGTGCCAGCAGTTTTACGTCTAGCGGGAGCCGGAGCCAGTACTTC. It translates to CASSFTSSGSRSQYF. The chain carries TRBV27 and TRBJ2-5; 10 nucleotides match TRBD2. CDR3 size: 15 residues. Looked up from germline, CDR1 is MNHEY and CDR2 is SMNVEV (reference sequence). Losses at the gene ends were 3 bases for V and 10 bases for J; bases not matched to a gene: 11.

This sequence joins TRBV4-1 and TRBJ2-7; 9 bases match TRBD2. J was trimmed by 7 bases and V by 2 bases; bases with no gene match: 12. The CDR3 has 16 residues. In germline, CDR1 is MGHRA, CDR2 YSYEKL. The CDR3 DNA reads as TGCGCCAGCAGCCAATCTGCGGGAGGGACCCCTACTGAGCAGTACTTC. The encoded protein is CASSQSAGGTPTEQYF.

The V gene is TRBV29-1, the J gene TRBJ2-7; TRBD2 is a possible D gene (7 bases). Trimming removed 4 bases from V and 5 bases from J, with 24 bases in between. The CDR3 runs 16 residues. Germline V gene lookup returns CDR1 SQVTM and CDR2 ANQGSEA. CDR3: CSVAPRRRGRDNEQYF. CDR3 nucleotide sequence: TGCAGCGTTGCGCCGCGTCGGCGGGGGCGCGACAACGAGCAGTACTTC.

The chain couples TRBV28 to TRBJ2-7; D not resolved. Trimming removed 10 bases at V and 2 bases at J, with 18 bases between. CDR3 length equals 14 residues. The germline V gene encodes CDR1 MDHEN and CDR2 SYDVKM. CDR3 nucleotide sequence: TGTGCCACCAGATCCCATCGGTCAACCTACGAGCAGTACTTC. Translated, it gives CATRSHRSTYEQYF.

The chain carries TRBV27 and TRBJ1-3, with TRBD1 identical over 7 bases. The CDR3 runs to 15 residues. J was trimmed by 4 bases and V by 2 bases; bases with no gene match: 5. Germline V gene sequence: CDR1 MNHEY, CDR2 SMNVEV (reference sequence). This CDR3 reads CASSLNSGGGNTIYF. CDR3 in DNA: TGTGCCAGCAGTTTAAACTCAGGGGGGGGAAACACCATATATTTT.

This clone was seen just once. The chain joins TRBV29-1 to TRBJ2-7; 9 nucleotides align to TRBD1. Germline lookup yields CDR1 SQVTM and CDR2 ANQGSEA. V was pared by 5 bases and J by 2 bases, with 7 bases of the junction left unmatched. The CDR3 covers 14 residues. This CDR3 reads CSVKTGGAPYEQYF. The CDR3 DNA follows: TGCAGCGTTAAAACAGGGGGCGCCCCCTACGAGCAGTACTTC.

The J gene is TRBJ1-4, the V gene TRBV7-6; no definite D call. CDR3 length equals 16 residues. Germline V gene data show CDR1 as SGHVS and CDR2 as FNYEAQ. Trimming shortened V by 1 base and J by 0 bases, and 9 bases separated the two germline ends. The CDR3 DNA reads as TGTGCCAGCAGCTTAGTTCCCGGGGCAACTAATGAAAAACTGTTTTTT. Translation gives CASSLVPGATNEKLFF. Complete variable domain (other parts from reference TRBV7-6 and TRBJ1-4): GAGVSQSPRYKVTKRGQDVALRCDPISGHVSLYWYRQALGQGPEFLTYFNYEAQQDKSGLPNDRFSAERPEGSISTLTIQRTEQRDSAMYRCASSLVPGATNEKLFFGSGTQLSVL.

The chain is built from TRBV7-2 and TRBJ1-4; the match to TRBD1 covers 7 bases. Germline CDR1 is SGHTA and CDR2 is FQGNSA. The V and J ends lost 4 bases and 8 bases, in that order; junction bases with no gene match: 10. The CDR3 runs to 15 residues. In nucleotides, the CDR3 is TGTGCCAGCAGCTCCCGGGACAGTTTACGCGAAAAACTGTTTTTT. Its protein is CASSSRDSLREKLFF.

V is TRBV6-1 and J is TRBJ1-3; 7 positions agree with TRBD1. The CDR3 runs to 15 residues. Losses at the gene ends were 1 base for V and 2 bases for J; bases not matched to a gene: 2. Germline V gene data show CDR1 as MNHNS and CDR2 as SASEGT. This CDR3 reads CASSEGGGTGNTIYF. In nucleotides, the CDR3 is TGTGCCAGCAGTGAAGGAGGGGGCACTGGAAACACCATATATTTT.

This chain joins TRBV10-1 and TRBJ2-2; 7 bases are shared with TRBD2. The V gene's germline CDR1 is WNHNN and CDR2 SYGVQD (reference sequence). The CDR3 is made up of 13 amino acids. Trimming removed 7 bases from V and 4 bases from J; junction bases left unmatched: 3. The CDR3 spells CASKPSGTGELFF. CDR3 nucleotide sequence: TGCGCCAGCAAGCCTAGCGGCACCGGGGAGCTGTTTTTT.

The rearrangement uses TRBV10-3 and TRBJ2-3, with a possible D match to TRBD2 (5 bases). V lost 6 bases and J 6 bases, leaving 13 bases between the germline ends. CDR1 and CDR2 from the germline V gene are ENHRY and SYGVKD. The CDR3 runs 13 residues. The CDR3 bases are TGTGCCATCAGCCCGGGAAGCGCCGATACGCAGTATTTT. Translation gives CAISPGSADTQYF.

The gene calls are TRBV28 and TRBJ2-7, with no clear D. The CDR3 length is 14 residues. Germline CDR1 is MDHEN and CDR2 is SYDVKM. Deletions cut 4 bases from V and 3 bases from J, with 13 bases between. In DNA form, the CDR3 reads TGTGCCAGCAGTTACATCGCAAATCGCTACGAGCAGTACTTC. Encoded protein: CASSYIANRYEQYF.

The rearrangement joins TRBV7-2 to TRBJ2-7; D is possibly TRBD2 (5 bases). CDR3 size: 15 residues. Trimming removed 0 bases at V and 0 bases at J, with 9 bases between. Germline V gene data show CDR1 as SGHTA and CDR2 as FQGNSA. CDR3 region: CASSLAGAPSYEQYF. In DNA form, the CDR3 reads TGTGCCAGCAGCTTAGCGGGAGCCCCCTCCTACGAGCAGTACTTC.

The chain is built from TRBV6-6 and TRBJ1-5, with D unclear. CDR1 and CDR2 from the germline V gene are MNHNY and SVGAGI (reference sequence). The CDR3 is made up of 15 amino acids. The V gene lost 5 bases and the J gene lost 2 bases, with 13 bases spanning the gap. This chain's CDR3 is CASSPIKGGNQPQHF. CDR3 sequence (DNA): TGTGCCAGCAGTCCCATTAAGGGAGGCAATCAGCCCCAGCATTTT.

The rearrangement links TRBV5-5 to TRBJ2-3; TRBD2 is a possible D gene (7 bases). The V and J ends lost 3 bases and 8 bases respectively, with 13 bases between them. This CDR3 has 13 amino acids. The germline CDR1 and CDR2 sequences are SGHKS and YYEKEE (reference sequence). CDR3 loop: CASSSGGLGTQYF. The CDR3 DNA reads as TGTGCCAGCAGCTCCGGGGGGCTAGGTACGCAGTATTTT.

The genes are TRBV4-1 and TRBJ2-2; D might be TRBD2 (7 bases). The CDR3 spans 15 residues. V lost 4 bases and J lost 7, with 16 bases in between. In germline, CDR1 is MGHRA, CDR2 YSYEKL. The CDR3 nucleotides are TGCGCCAGCAGCCTCCGGGGGGCCACGGTCGGGGAGCTGTTTTTT. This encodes CASSLRGATVGELFF.

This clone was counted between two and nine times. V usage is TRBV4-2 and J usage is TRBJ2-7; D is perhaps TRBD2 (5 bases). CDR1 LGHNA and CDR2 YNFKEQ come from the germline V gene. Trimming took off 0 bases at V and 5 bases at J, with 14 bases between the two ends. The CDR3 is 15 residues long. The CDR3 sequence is CASSQESAFGNEQYF. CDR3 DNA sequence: TGTGCCAGCAGCCAAGAGTCCGCGTTCGGGAACGAGCAGTACTTC.

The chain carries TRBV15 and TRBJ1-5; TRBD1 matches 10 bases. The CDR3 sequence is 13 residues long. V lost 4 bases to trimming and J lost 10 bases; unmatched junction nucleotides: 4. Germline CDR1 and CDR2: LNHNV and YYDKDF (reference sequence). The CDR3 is CATSIGQGGPQHF. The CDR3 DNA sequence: TGTGCCACCAGCATAGGACAGGGGGGCCCCCAGCATTTT.

The CDR3: CASSVSQGTNQPQHF. The CDR3 DNA is TGTGCCAGCAGTGTGAGCCAGGGAACAAATCAGCCCCAGCATTTT. This chain uses TRBV6-1 with TRBJ1-5, with a weak D call TRBD1 (5 bases). From germline, CDR1 is MNHNS and CDR2 SASEGT. V was cut by 4 bases and J by 4 bases, with 14 bases left in between. This CDR3 comprises 15 residues.

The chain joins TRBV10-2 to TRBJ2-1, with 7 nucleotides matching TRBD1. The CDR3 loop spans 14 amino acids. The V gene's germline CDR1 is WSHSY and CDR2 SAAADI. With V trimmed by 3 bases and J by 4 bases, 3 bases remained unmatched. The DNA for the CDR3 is TGCGCCAGCAGTGAAGGACAGGAATACAATGAGCAGTTCTTC. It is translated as CASSEGQEYNEQFF.

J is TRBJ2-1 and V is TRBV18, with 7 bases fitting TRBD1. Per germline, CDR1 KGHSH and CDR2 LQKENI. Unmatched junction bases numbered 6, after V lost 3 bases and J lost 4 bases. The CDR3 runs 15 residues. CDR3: CASSPNRGSYNEQFF. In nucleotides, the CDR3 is TGTGCCAGCTCACCGAACAGGGGATCTTACAATGAGCAGTTCTTC.

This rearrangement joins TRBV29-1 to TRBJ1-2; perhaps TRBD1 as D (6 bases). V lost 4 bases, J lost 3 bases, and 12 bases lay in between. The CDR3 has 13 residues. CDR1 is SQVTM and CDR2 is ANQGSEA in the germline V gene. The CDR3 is CSVVGGRDYGYTF. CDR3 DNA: TGCAGCGTTGTAGGGGGTCGGGACTATGGCTACACCTTC.

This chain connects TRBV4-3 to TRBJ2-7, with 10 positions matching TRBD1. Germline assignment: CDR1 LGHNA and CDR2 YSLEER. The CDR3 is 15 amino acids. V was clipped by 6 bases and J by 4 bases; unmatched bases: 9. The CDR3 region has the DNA TGCGCCAGCAGATCCGACAGGGGGCTAGCTTACGAGCAGTACTTC. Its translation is CASRSDRGLAYEQYF.

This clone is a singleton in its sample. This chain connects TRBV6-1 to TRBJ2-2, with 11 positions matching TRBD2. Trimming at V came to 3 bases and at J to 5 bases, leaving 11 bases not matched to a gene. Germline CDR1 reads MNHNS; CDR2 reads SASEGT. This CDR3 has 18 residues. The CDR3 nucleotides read TGTGCCAGCAGTGACACCCGTTGGGTAGCGGGAGGGACCGGGGAGCTGTTTTTT. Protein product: CASSDTRWVAGGTGELFF.

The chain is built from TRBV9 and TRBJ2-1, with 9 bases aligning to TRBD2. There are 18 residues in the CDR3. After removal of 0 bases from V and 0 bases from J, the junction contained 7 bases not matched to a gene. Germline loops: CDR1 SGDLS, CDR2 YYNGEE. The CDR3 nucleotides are TGTGCCAGCAGCGTAGATCGGGTGCGGGGGGGCTCCTACAATGAGCAGTTCTTC. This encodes CASSVDRVRGGSYNEQFF.

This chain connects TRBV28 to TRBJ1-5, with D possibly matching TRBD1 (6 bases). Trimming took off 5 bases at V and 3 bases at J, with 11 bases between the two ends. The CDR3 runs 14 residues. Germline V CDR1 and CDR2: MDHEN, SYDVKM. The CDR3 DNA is TGTGCCAGCAGTGGCGGACAGATCAATCAGCCCCAGCATTTT. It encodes CASSGGQINQPQHF.

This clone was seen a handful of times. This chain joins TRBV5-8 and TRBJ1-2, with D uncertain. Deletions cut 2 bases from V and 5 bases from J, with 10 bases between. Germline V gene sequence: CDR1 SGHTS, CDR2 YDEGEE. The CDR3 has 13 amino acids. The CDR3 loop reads CASSFSQWYGYTF. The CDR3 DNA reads TGTGCCAGCAGCTTCAGTCAGTGGTATGGCTACACCTTC.

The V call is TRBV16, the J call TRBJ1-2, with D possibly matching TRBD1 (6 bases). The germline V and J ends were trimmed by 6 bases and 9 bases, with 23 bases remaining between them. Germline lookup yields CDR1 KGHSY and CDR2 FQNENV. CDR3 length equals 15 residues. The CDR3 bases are TGTGCCAGCAGTCCAGGGTCAGGGGCAGGCCTGCGCTACACCTTC. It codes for CASSPGSGAGLRYTF.

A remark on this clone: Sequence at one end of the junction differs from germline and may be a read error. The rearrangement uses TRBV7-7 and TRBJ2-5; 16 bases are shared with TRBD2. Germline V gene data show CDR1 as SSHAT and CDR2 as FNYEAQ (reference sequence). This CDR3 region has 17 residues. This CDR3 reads CASSVGTSGGVQETQYF. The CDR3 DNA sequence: TGTGCTAGCAGCGTCGGGACTAGCGGGGGGGTCCAAGAGACCCAGTACTTC. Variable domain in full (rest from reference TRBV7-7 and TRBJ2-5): GAGVSQSPRYKVTKRGQDVTLRCDPISSHATLYWYQQALGQGPEFLTYFNYEAQPDKSGLPSDRFSAERPEGSISTLTIQRTEQRDSAMYRCASSVGTSGGVQETQYFGPGTRLLVL.